These 27 T cell receptor beta chains were sequenced from one sample in a study of blood T cell repertoires in COVID-19. Libraries were prepared by immunoSEQ multiplex PCR; TCRdb keeps only in-frame clonotypes and omits some of them. The sample lists some 200,000 clones, around 81% occurring once. Sequenced input: peripheral blood. These receptors were collected from a woman in her sixties or seventies with acute or convalescent COVID-19.

The V and J genes are TRBV12-3 or TRBV12-4 and TRBJ2-7, with D uncertain. CDR3 size: 13 residues. V was trimmed by 7 bases and J by 2 bases, leaving 12 bases between them. This chain's CDR3 is CASNSQNTYEQYF. DNA for the CDR3: TGTGCCAGCAATTCACAGAACACCTACGAGCAGTACTTC.

J is TRBJ2-1 and V is TRBV10-3; D possibly corresponds to TRBD1 (6 bases). The V and J ends lost 6 bases and 6 bases respectively, with 12 bases between them. CDR1 ENHRY and CDR2 SYGVKD come from the germline V gene. The CDR3 length is 13 residues. The CDR3 nucleotides are TGTGCCATCAGGGTCGGACAGTCCAATGAGCAGTTCTTC. It encodes CAIRVGQSNEQFF.

For this clone: The same CDR3 also results from other DNA sequences found in this sample. This chain links TRBV5-1 with TRBJ2-3; tentatively, D is TRBD2 (5 bases). V lost 4 bases, J lost 0 bases, and 9 bases lay in between. Germline V lookup: CDR1 SGHRS, CDR2 YFSETQ. The CDR3 extends over 14 amino acids. The chain's CDR3 is CASSPGLSTDTQYF. The CDR3 region has the DNA TGCGCCAGCAGCCCAGGACTGAGCACAGATACGCAGTATTTT.

The V and J genes are TRBV9 and TRBJ1-2, with TRBD1 as a possible D gene (5 bases). The germline CDR1 and CDR2 sequences are SGDLS and YYNGEE. The CDR3 is made up of 15 amino acids. V lost 0 bases, J lost 6 bases, and 15 bases lay in between. The CDR3 is CASSVEGRGEDGYTF. The CDR3 nucleotides are TGTGCCAGCAGCGTAGAGGGGAGGGGAGAGGATGGCTACACCTTC.

This clone was counted a few times. The chain employs TRBV20-1 and TRBJ1-5; 7 positions match TRBD1. Germline V gene sequence: CDR1 DFQATT, CDR2 SNEGSKA (reference sequence). J gave up 5 bases and V 6 bases, and 1 base lay outside the gene matches. The CDR3 sequence is 11 residues long. The DNA of the CDR3 is TGCAGTGCAGGGGGCGATCAGCCCCAGCATTTT. Its translation is CSAGGDQPQHF.

This rearrangement joins TRBV21-1 to TRBJ1-2; the table's D call of TRBD1 was not tested on the DNA. TRBV21-1 is marked as a pseudogene. The CDR3 extends over 14 amino acids. Here the CDR3 DNA reads TGTGCCAGCAGCGAGGGACAGGGTGACTATGGCTACACCTTC. Its translation: CASSEGQGDYGYTF.

The chain employs TRBV2 and TRBJ1-1; TRBD1 might be the D (5 bases). The CDR3 extends over 14 amino acids. Trimming pared 6 bases from V and 1 base from J, leaving 12 bases between. Germline-derived CDR1 and CDR2 are SNHLY and FYNNEI. The CDR3 loop reads CASSVTGRNTEAFF. CDR3 nucleotides: TGTGCCAGCAGCGTAACAGGTCGGAACACTGAAGCTTTCTTT.

The J gene is TRBJ2-5, the V gene TRBV6-5, with 7 bases aligning to TRBD2. The ends lost 4 bases at V and 7 bases at J; junction bases unmatched: 6. The CDR3 loop spans 13 amino acids. CDR1 and CDR2 (germline): MNHEY, SVGAGI. CDR3 in amino acids: CASSSGWEGTQYF. As DNA, the CDR3 is TGTGCCAGCAGTTCAGGGTGGGAGGGGACCCAGTACTTC.

The table lists this clone with a count of one. V is TRBV27 and J is TRBJ2-3; the match to TRBD2 covers 10 bases. Germline values: CDR1 MNHEY, CDR2 SMNVEV (reference sequence). Trimming took 7 bases from V and 7 from J; bases not matched to a gene: 11. The CDR3 consists of 15 residues. The CDR3 DNA is TGTGCCAGCAATCCGAGCGGGGGGGCTCTACATACGCAGTATTTT. It codes for CASNPSGGALHTQYF.

This clone was counted a few times. V is TRBV7-2 and J is TRBJ2-2; 9 bases agree with TRBD1. V shed 5 bases and J 2 bases; nucleotides not matched to a gene: 3. Germline loops: CDR1 SGHTA, CDR2 FQGNSA. CDR3 length: 15 amino acids. The CDR3, as DNA: TGTGCCAGCAGCCGGGACAGGGTAAACACCGGGGAGCTGTTTTTT. Residues: CASSRDRVNTGELFF. Complete variable domain (other parts from reference TRBV7-2 and TRBJ2-2): GAGVSQSPSNKVTEKGKDVELRCDPISGHTALYWYRQSLGQGLEFLIYFQGNSAPDKSGLPSDRFSAERTGGSVSTLTIQRTQQEDSAVYLCASSRDRVNTGELFFGEGSRLTVL.

This chain uses TRBV6-5 with TRBJ2-3; tentative D call: TRBD1 (6 bases). Trimming shortened V by 8 bases and J by 6 bases, and 12 bases separated the two germline ends. Germline-derived CDR1 and CDR2 are MNHEY and SVGAGI. This CDR3 has 12 amino acids. The CDR3 spells CASGFRGDTQYF. In DNA form, the CDR3 reads TGTGCCAGCGGCTTCAGGGGTGATACGCAGTATTTT.

Only a few counts were recorded for this clone. J is TRBJ2-1 and V is TRBV4-1; D remains ambiguous. The V end lost 2 bases, the J end lost 7 bases, and 18 bases lay between the germline ends. The CDR3 runs to 16 residues. The germline CDR1 and CDR2 sequences are MGHRA and YSYEKL. CDR3 residues: CASSQLNIIAANEQFF. Written as DNA, the CDR3 is TGCGCCAGCAGCCAATTAAACATAATAGCCGCAAATGAGCAGTTCTTC.

The chain links TRBV9 to TRBJ1-1, with 9 bases lining up with TRBD1. CDR1 and CDR2 (germline): SGDLS, YYNGEE. Trimming at V came to 0 bases and at J to 5 bases, leaving 8 bases not matched to a gene. This CDR3 spans 16 amino acids. CDR3 in amino acids: CASSVGGTGSRTEAFF. As DNA, the CDR3 is TGTGCCAGCAGCGTAGGGGGGACAGGGTCGAGAACTGAAGCTTTCTTT. Full variable domain (remainder filled in from reference TRBV9 and TRBJ1-1): DSGVTQTPKHLITATGQRVTLRCSPRSGDLSVYWYQQSLDQGLQFLIQYYNGEERAKGNILERFSAQQFPDLHSELNLSSLELGDSALYFCASSVGGTGSRTEAFFGQGTRLTVV.

V usage is TRBV5-1 and J usage is TRBJ2-5; D remains ambiguous. V lost 2 bases, J lost 3 bases, and 5 bases lay in between. CDR1 SGHRS and CDR2 YFSETQ come from the germline V gene. This CDR3 contains 12 residues. The CDR3: CASSFTEETQYF. CDR3 in DNA: TGCGCCAGCAGCTTTACGGAAGAGACCCAGTACTTC.

The sample holds a few counts of this clone. This chain connects TRBV6-5 to TRBJ1-5; 8 nucleotides line up with TRBD1. Germline values: CDR1 MNHEY, CDR2 SVGAGI. J lost 7 bases, V lost 4 bases, and 3 bases had no gene match. This CDR3 is built from 13 residues. CDR3 protein: CASSWTGNQPQHF. Written as DNA, the CDR3 is TGTGCCAGCAGTTGGACAGGGAACCAGCCCCAGCATTTT.

The chain joins TRBV2 to TRBJ2-5; D is possibly TRBD2 (7 bases). The V gene lost 5 bases and the J gene lost 5 bases, with 18 bases spanning the gap. CDR1 and CDR2 from the germline V gene are SNHLY and FYNNEI. The CDR3 contains 15 residues. CDR3 nucleotides: TGTGCCAGCAGTACCCCTGCGGGGGCGGGGGAGACCCAGTACTTC. It codes for CASSTPAGAGETQYF.

V usage is TRBV15 and J usage is TRBJ2-3; D remains unclear. The germline V and J ends were trimmed by 0 bases and 6 bases, with 7 bases remaining between them. Germline lookup yields CDR1 LNHNV and CDR2 YYDKDF (reference sequence). This CDR3 spans 13 amino acids. The CDR3, as DNA: TGTGCCACCAGCAGAGATCCCTTGGATACGCAGTATTTT. It specifies CATSRDPLDTQYF.

The V gene is TRBV30, the J gene TRBJ1-6, with 7 bases that match TRBD1. The CDR3 consists of 15 residues. Germline-derived CDR1 and CDR2 are GTSNPN and SVGIG (reference sequence). The junction had 9 bases not matched to a gene; V was cut back by 3 bases and J by 7 bases. The CDR3 loop is CAWSPKGTVNSPLHF. The CDR3, as DNA: TGTGCCTGGAGCCCTAAGGGGACAGTGAATTCACCCCTCCACTTT.

V gene TRBV6-2 or TRBV6-3 combines with J gene TRBJ2-6; no reliable D call. Between the trimmed V and J ends, which lost 2 bases and 0 bases, there was a span of 11 bases. From germline, CDR1 is MNHEY and CDR2 SVGEGT. The CDR3 loop spans 17 amino acids. CDR3 amino acids: CASSYVAGFSGANVLTF. DNA for the CDR3: TGTGCCAGCAGTTACGTGGCAGGATTCTCTGGGGCCAACGTCCTGACTTTC.

V usage is TRBV10-3 and J usage is TRBJ2-7; TRBD2 matches at 8 bases. The V and J ends lost 0 bases and 6 bases, in that order; junction bases with no gene match: 4. There are 14 residues in the CDR3. The germline V gene encodes CDR1 ENHRY and CDR2 SYGVKD. The CDR3 loop is CAISESRGTSEQYF. CDR3 DNA sequence: TGTGCCATCAGTGAGTCTAGAGGGACTAGCGAGCAGTACTTC.

The chain has TRBV13 and TRBJ2-2, with unresolved D. V was cut by 1 base and J by 6 bases, with 3 bases left in between. Germline V CDR1 and CDR2: PRHDT, FYEKMQ (reference sequence). The CDR3 consists of 12 residues. In DNA, the CDR3 is TGTGCCAGCAGCTTAGCTCCCGGGGAGCTGTTTTTT. It yields the protein CASSLAPGELFF. Full variable domain (missing parts from reference TRBV13 and TRBJ2-2): AAGVIQSPRHLIKEKRETATLKCYPIPRHDTVYWYQQGPGQDPQFLISFYEKMQSDKGSIPDRFSAQQFSDYHSELNMSSLELGDSALYFCASSLAPGELFFGEGSRLTVL.

The genes are TRBV3-1 (or the pseudogene TRBV3-2) and TRBJ2-5; 9 positions agree with TRBD2. Trimming removed 4 bases from V and 5 bases from J; junction bases left unmatched: 26. Germline V gene lookup returns CDR1 LGHDT and CDR2 YNNKEL (reference sequence). This CDR3 region has 21 residues. The CDR3 bases are TGTGCCAGCAGCCTCCTCTGGGCGGGGGGGCCGGAATATAGAGATGTGGAGACCCAGTACTTC. Its translation is CASSLLWAGGPEYRDVETQYF.

This clone occurred a few times. This rearrangement joins TRBV11-2 to TRBJ2-7; possible D gene TRBD2, 6 bases. This CDR3 contains 17 residues. The V gene's germline CDR1 is SGHAT and CDR2 FQNNGV. Trimming took 4 bases from V and 5 from J, leaving 24 bases between them. The CDR3 DNA reads as TGTGCCAGCAGCTACAACGGATTAGCGGCGACGATCGACGAGCAGTACTTC. Encoded protein: CASSYNGLAATIDEQYF.

V gene TRBV6-1 combines with J gene TRBJ1-2, with TRBD1 matching 10 bases. The V and J ends lost 3 bases and 5 bases, in that order; junction bases with no gene match: 6. Germline V gives CDR1 MNHNS, CDR2 SASEGT. The CDR3 totals 15 residues. The CDR3 DNA is TGTGCCAGCAGTGATCAAAAGGGACAGGGGTATGGCTACACCTTC. It is translated as CASSDQKGQGYGYTF.

The chain employs TRBV4-3 and TRBJ2-7; 7 bases match TRBD2. Germline V gene lookup returns CDR1 LGHNA and CDR2 YSLEER. The CDR3 runs 14 residues. V shed 4 bases and J 6 bases; nucleotides not matched to a gene: 9. CDR3 amino acids: CASSRTRFVGEQYF. The CDR3 coding sequence is TGCGCCAGCAGCCGGACTAGATTTGTGGGCGAGCAGTACTTC.

J is TRBJ2-1 and V is TRBV10-3, with 8 bases that match TRBD1. Germline assignment: CDR1 ENHRY and CDR2 SYGVKD. The CDR3 loop spans 12 amino acids. Germline trimming cut 7 bases from V and 7 bases from J; bases unmatched to any gene: 3. CDR3 nucleotides: TGTGCCATCACCCAGGGGGCTAATGAGCAGTTCTTC. Translation: CAITQGANEQFF.

This chain links TRBV7-9 with TRBJ2-3; maybe TRBD2 (6 bases). V was clipped by 5 bases and J by 2 bases, with 11 bases between them. Germline CDR1 SEHNR, CDR2 FQNEAQ (reference sequence). The CDR3 is 14 amino acids. The CDR3 region has the DNA TGTGCCAGCAGCCCCGCGGGGTACACAGATACGCAGTATTTT. Translated: CASSPAGYTDTQYF.